This is a list of T cell receptor beta chains from one sample in a study of OX40 agonist ivuxolimab in advanced cancers. The repertoire was sequenced with immunoSEQ multiplex PCR; TCRdb's copy has only in-frame clones and lacks some. The sample lists under 80,000 clones; around 83% were seen once. The sample in question was CD4+ or CD8+ T cells sorted from blood, obtained in a trial of the OX40 agonist ivuxolimab. All receptors come from an adult with an advanced solid tumor such as melanoma, head and neck, liver or kidney cancer. Each CDR3 is given with its conserved first and last residue. D genes are given only for firm matches. The size field is filled for only some rows; it gives once, few, many or a size class.

abundance	d_gene	v_gene	j_gene	CDR3nt	CDR3aa
-	-	TRBV6-6	TRBJ1-6	TGTGCCAGCAGTACGTCTGATTCACCCCTCCACTTT	CASSTSDSPLHF
-	-	TRBV6-1	TRBJ2-7	TGTGCCAGCAGTGAAGCGCTGGGCGACGAGCAGTACTTC	CASSEALGDEQYF
few	-	TRBV6-5	TRBJ1-5	TGTGCCAGCGGAACCTCAGGGTTAACCGGGCCCCAGCATTTT	CASGTSGLTGPQHF
-	-	TRBV5-1	TRBJ2-1	TGCGCCAGCAGCTGGGACACAGGTTATGAGCAGTTCTTC	CASSWDTGYEQFF
-	TRBD1	TRBV28	TRBJ1-4	TGTGCCAGCATGCCAGGGGGCGCCGCTAATGAAAAACTGTTTTTT	CASMPGGAANEKLFF
-	TRBD2	TRBV9	TRBJ2-5	TGTGCCAGCAGCCCACTAGCGGGAGCGGGAGAGACCCAGTACTTC	CASSPLAGAGETQYF
-	TRBD2	TRBV14	TRBJ2-4	TGTGCCAGCAGCCATGCGGGGGGGAACATTCAGTACTTC	CASSHAGGNIQYF
-	TRBD1	TRBV5-4	TRBJ1-3	TGTGCCAGCAGCCCAGGGGGCGCCGGAGCTGGAAACACCATATATTTT	CASSPGGAGAGNTIYF
-	-	TRBV7-2	TRBJ2-3	TGTGCCAGCCGAGGGGCAGGGGGCACAGATACGCAGTATTTT	CASRGAGGTDTQYF
-	-	TRBV7-2	TRBJ2-3	TGTGCCAGCAGCTTCCGGGACGGTGAGGATACGCAGTATTTT	CASSFRDGEDTQYF
-	-	TRBV4-3	TRBJ2-7	TGCGCCAGCAGCCTACAGGGTTCCTACGAGCAGTACTTC	CASSLQGSYEQYF
-	TRBD1	TRBV27	TRBJ1-2	TGTGCCAGCAGTCCGAGGGACAGGCCCTATGGCTACACCTTC	CASSPRDRPYGYTF
-	TRBD2	TRBV10-3	TRBJ2-2	TGTGCCATCAGTCCTGGGGAGGGAACCGGGGAGCTGTTTTTT	CAISPGEGTGELFF
-	TRBD1	TRBV20-1	TRBJ2-7	TGCAGTGCTAACAGGGGCCACGAGCAGTACTTC	CSANRGHEQYF
once	TRBD2	TRBV10-3	TRBJ2-5	TGTGCCATCAGAGGCGGGGGGGAAGAGACCCAGTACTTC	CAIRGGGEETQYF
-	-	TRBV21-1	TRBJ1-6	TGTGCCAGCAACCCATCGGACATCTATAATTCACCCCTCCACTTT	CASNPSDIYNSPLHF
once	-	TRBV27	TRBJ2-7	TGTGCCAGCAGTTTCAGCGGGCCCTACGAGCAGTACTTC	CASSFSGPYEQYF
-	-	TRBV15	TRBJ1-4	TGTGCCAGCTCGTGGGGGGCTAATGAAAAACTGTTTTTT	CASSWGANEKLFF
-	-	TRBV7-9	TRBJ2-1	TGTGCCAGCAGCCTCGACAGCAATGAGCAGTTCTTC	CASSLDSNEQFF
-	-	TRBV27	TRBJ1-5	TGTGCCAGCAGTCCATCCAGTGGCAATCAGCCCCAGCATTTT	CASSPSSGNQPQHF
-	TRBD1	TRBV19	TRBJ2-7	TGTGCCAGTAGAACGGACCAACAGGGGAACGAGCAGTACTTC	CASRTDQQGNEQYF
once	TRBD2	TRBV6-6	TRBJ2-1	TGTGCCAGCAGTTACGAGGGAGGGCCCTACAATGAGCAGTTCTTC	CASSYEGGPYNEQFF
-	-	TRBV6-1	TRBJ2-3	TGTGCCAGCAGGTCGGCCACAGATACGCAGTATTTT	CASRSATDTQYF
-	TRBD1	TRBV4-2	TRBJ1-2	TGTGCCAGCAGCCAAGATTCCCACGGACAGGCCGGCTATGGCGGCTACACCTTC	CASSQDSHGQAGYGGYTF
-	TRBD1	TRBV28	TRBJ1-2	TGTGCCAGCAGTTTGACAGGGTATGGCTACACCTTC	CASSLTGYGYTF
-	TRBD1	TRBV12-5	TRBJ2-2	TGTGCTAGTGGTTTGGTAGGGACAGTAGGTAAAGGGGAGCTGTTTTTT	CASGLVGTVGKGELFF
-	TRBD2	TRBV4-1	TRBJ2-3	TGCGCCAGCAGCCAACCCCCGATCGGGGGTCTAGCGGGGAGCACAGATACGCAGTATTTT	CASSQPPIGGLAGSTDTQYF
-	-	TRBV15	TRBJ2-1	TGTGCCACCAGCAGAGAGGTCTACAATGAGCAGTTCTTC	CATSREVYNEQFF
-	TRBD1	TRBV5-1	TRBJ2-6	TGCGCCAGCAGCTTCCAGGGGGCTACCATCCCTGGGGCCAACGTCCTGACTTTC	CASSFQGATIPGANVLTF
-	-	TRBV10-3	TRBJ2-2	TGTGCCTCACAGGGAGTAAGCACCGGGGAGCTGTTTTTT	CASQGVSTGELFF
-	-	TRBV6-1	TRBJ2-2	TGTGCCAGCAGTGAACTGACAGGGAGGGACACCGGGGAGCTGTTTTTT	CASSELTGRDTGELFF
-	-	TRBV7-3	TRBJ1-6	TGTGCCAGCAGCTTAGAGCAAAATTCACCCCTCCACTTT	CASSLEQNSPLHF
-	-	TRBV9	TRBJ2-7	TGTGCCAGCAGCGTAGGGAAAGGGACCTACGAGCAGTACTTC	CASSVGKGTYEQYF
-	-	TRBV7-2	TRBJ2-2	TGTGCCAGCAGCCGGCGCCGAGACACCGGGGAGCTGTTTTTT	CASSRRRDTGELFF
-	-	TRBV28	TRBJ1-1	TGTGCCAGCAGGGAGGGGTCGATCACTGAAGCTTTCTTT	CASREGSITEAFF
-	-	TRBV28	TRBJ2-7	TGTGCCAGCAGTTTAAAGGGGGCCTACGAGCAGTACTTC	CASSLKGAYEQYF
few	TRBD1	TRBV2	TRBJ1-6	TGTGCCAGCACACTCTCGGGACAGGGCCGAGGGAATTCACCCCTCCACTTT	CASTLSGQGRGNSPLHF
-	TRBD1	TRBV9	TRBJ2-4	TGTGCCAGCAGCGTAGGGACAGGAGAACTAGCCAAAAACATTCAGTACTTC	CASSVGTGELAKNIQYF
-	-	TRBV5-1	TRBJ1-5	TGCGCCAGCACGACCCCCTTTTGCAATCAGCCCCAGCATTTT	CASTTPFCNQPQHF
-	-	TRBV11-2	TRBJ2-2	TGTGCCAGCAGCTTCCTTGCCACCACCGGGGAGCTGTTTTTT	CASSFLATTGELFF